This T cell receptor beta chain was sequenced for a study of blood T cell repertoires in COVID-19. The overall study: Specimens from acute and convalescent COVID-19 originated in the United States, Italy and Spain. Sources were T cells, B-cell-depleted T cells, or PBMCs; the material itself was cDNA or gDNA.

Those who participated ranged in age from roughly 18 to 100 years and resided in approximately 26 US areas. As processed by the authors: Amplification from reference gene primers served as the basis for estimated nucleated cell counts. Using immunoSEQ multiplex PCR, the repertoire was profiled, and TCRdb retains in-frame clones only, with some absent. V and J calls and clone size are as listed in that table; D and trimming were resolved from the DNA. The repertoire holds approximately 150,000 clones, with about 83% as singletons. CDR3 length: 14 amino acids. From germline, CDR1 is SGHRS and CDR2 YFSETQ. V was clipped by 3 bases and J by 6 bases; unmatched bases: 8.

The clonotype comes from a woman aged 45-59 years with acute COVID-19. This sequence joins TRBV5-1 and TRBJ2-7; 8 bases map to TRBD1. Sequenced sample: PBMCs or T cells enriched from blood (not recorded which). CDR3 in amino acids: CASSSFGQGGEQYF. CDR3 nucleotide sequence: TGCGCCAGCAGCTCGTTTGGACAGGGAGGCGAGCAGTACTTC.